This T cell receptor beta chain was captured in a study of blood T cell repertoires in COVID-19. Across the whole study: Whether acute or convalescent, the COVID-19 samples came from the United States, Italy and Spain. The cDNA or gDNA used as material had been derived from T cells, B-cell-depleted T cells, or PBMCs.

In the original processing: By means of reference gene primer amplification, nucleated cell counts were estimated. Produced via immunoSEQ multiplex PCR; TCRdb's table is partial and in-frame only. V and J calls and clone size come straight from that table; D and trimming were deduced from the DNA. Among roughly 200,000 clones, roughly 82% were seen once, and the ten largest hold about 12%. The study drew participants aged about 18 to 89 years from roughly 25 US areas. This clone has only one observation. The CDR3 length is 13 residues. Germline V gene lookup returns CDR1 LGHNA and CDR2 YSLEER. J was trimmed by 6 bases and V by 4 bases; bases with no gene match: 3.

This sequence was found in a man aged 35 to 55 who had recovered from COVID-19. This chain connects TRBV4-3 to TRBJ2-3, with TRBD1 matching 8 bases. Sequencing was performed on PBMCs or T cells enriched from blood (not recorded which). The CDR3: CASSPDRADTQYF. CDR3 bases: TGCGCCAGCAGCCCGGACAGGGCGGATACGCAGTATTTT.